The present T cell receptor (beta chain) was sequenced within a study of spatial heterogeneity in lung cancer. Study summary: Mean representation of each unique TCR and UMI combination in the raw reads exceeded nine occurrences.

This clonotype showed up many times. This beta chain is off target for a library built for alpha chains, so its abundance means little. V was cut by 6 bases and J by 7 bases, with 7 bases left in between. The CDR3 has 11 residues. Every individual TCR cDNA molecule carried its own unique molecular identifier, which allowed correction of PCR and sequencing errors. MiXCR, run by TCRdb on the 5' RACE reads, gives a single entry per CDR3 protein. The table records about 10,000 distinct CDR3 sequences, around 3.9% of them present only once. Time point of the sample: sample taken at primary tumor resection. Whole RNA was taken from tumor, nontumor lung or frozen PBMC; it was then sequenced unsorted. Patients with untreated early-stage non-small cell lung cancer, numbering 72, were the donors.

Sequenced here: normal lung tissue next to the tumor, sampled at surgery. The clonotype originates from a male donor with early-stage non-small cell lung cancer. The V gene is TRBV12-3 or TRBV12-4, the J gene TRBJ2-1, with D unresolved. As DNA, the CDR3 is TGTGCCAGCAGCGCAGTAAATGAGCAGTTCTTC. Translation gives CASSAVNEQFF.